Following are 23 T cell receptor beta chains from one sample sequenced in a study of cytomegalovirus exposure and HLA in healthy donors. A multiplex PCR was run with 60 Vbeta primers and 13 Jbeta primers. Clones were sequenced by immunoSEQ multiplex PCR, and TCRdb holds only the in-frame ones, with some missing. The data show 130,000 or so clones, 6.5% to 9.5% seen once. Sequenced sample: PBMCs. These receptors all stem from a man in his forties or fifties in good health and CMV-seronegative.

This clone has more than one count but fewer than ten. This chain links TRBV5-8 with TRBJ2-1, with 8 bases identical to TRBD2. CDR1 SGHTS and CDR2 YDEGEE come from the germline V gene. V was pared by 4 bases and J by 6 bases, with 9 bases of the junction left unmatched. The CDR3 length is 15 residues. The CDR3 reads CASSTGSGDLNEQFF. CDR3 coding DNA: TGTGCCAGCAGCACCGGTAGCGGGGACCTCAATGAGCAGTTCTTC.

V is TRBV28 and J is TRBJ1-2; D remains ambiguous. The CDR3 extends over 12 amino acids. Trimming removed 5 bases from V and 5 bases from J, with 9 bases in between. Germline assignment: CDR1 MDHEN and CDR2 SYDVKM. The CDR3 bases are TGTGCCAGCAGTACCCCACAGTATGGCTACACCTTC. It specifies CASSTPQYGYTF.

In this sample, this clone turned up a few times. Because the CDR3 is missing its conserved closing phenylalanine or tryptophan, this is likely a read error. This chain links TRBV5-1 with TRBJ2-3, with D perhaps matching TRBD2 (5 bases). The CDR3 length is 15 residues. The V end was cut by 0 bases, the J end by 4 bases, with 12 bases between. Germline V gene data show CDR1 as SGHRS and CDR2 as YFSETQ. CDR3 protein: CASSLVFEGPDTQYV. In nucleotides, the CDR3 is TGCGCCAGCAGCTTGGTATTTGAGGGCCCAGATACGCAGTATGTT.

The rearrangement links TRBV6-1 to TRBJ2-7, with TRBD1 matching 9 bases. From germline, CDR1 is MNHNS and CDR2 SASEGT. The V segment lost 5 bases and the J segment 1 base; nucleotides outside the gene matches: 3. The CDR3 has 14 residues. This chain's CDR3 is CASSRDRESYEQYF. CDR3 nucleotide sequence: TGTGCCAGCAGTCGGGACAGGGAGTCCTACGAGCAGTACTTC.

This clone turned up a few times. V and J are TRBV6-1 and TRBJ2-5; TRBD2 aligns across 10 bases. Trimming cost V 6 bases and J 4 bases; bases outside gene matches: 2. This CDR3 has 13 residues. The V gene's germline CDR1 is MNHNS and CDR2 SASEGT. The CDR3 loop reads CASRSSGGETQYF. The CDR3 coding sequence is TGTGCCAGCAGGTCTAGCGGGGGAGAGACCCAGTACTTC.

The chain has TRBV12-5 and TRBJ1-5, with TRBD1 as a possible D gene (6 bases). The V and J ends lost 5 bases and 7 bases respectively, with 12 bases between them. The CDR3 is 13 residues long. CDR1 and CDR2 from the germline V gene are LGHNT and FRNRAP. CDR3 in amino acids: CASGIQGRQPQHF. The CDR3 DNA reads as TGTGCTAGTGGTATACAGGGTCGACAGCCCCAGCATTTT.

This clone was counted only a few times. This chain links TRBV5-6 with TRBJ2-7; 7 positions match TRBD2. With 3 bases clipped from V and 2 bases from J, the junction kept 8 bases outside the gene matches. This CDR3 spans 15 amino acids. Germline V CDR1 and CDR2: SGHDT, YYEEEE. The CDR3 region has the DNA TGTGCCAGCAGCTGGGCGGGGGACTGGGCCTACGAGCAGTACTTC. Its translation: CASSWAGDWAYEQYF.

This clone occurred a few times. The V call is TRBV2, the J call TRBJ2-2; possible D gene TRBD2, 7 bases. This CDR3 region has 14 residues. The germline V gene has CDR1 SNHLY and CDR2 FYNNEI. V lost 6 bases, J lost 4 bases, and 12 bases lay in between. CDR3 DNA sequence: TGTGCCAGCAGACCAAGGGGGGGCACCGGGGAGCTGTTTTTT. Protein: CASRPRGGTGELFF.

This clone has only a few counts. The V gene is TRBV6-1, the J gene TRBJ1-5; D is unclear. The CDR3 has 13 residues. Germline V gene data show CDR1 as MNHNS and CDR2 as SASEGT. V was trimmed by 9 bases and J by 0 bases, leaving 9 bases between them. The CDR3 protein is CASGRDSNQPQHF. The CDR3, as DNA: TGTGCCAGTGGACGGGATAGCAATCAGCCCCAGCATTTT.

V gene TRBV4-2 combines with J gene TRBJ2-3; 9 bases map to TRBD2. The V and J ends lost 0 bases and 0 bases, in that order; junction bases with no gene match: 4. There are 17 residues in the CDR3. CDR1 and CDR2 from the germline V gene are LGHNA and YNFKEQ. CDR3 residues: CASSQETSGYSTDTQYF. For the CDR3, the DNA is TGTGCCAGCAGCCAAGAAACTAGCGGGTATAGCACAGATACGCAGTATTTT.

The CDR3 sequence is CASSDPPDTQYF. The CDR3, as DNA: TGTGCCAGCAGTGATCCCCCGGATACGCAGTATTTT. The rearrangement links TRBV6-1 to TRBJ2-3; D is undetermined. This CDR3 has 12 residues. Deletions cut 3 bases from V and 6 bases from J, with 7 bases between. In germline, CDR1 is MNHNS, CDR2 SASEGT.

The rearrangement uses TRBV4-2 and TRBJ1-1; the D is unclear. Germline V gene lookup returns CDR1 LGHNA and CDR2 YNFKEQ. The CDR3 totals 15 residues. V was trimmed by 0 bases and J by 0 bases, leaving 8 bases between them. CDR3 sequence reads: CASSQEWEMNTEAFF. CDR3 sequence (DNA): TGTGCCAGCAGCCAAGAGTGGGAGATGAACACTGAAGCTTTCTTT.

The chain joins TRBV2 to TRBJ2-2; 7 bases fit TRBD2. Per germline, CDR1 SNHLY and CDR2 FYNNEI. This CDR3 is built from 15 residues. With V trimmed by 8 bases and J by 5 bases, 11 bases remained unmatched. In DNA, the CDR3 is TGTGCCAGCGCCTTGAGCGGGGTGGATACCGGGGAGCTGTTTTTT. Translation: CASALSGVDTGELFF. Full variable domain (missing parts from reference TRBV2 and TRBJ2-2): EPEVTQTPSHQVTQMGQEVILRCVPISNHLYFYWYRQILGQKVEFLVSFYNNEISEKSEIFDDQFSVERPDGSNFTLKIRSTKLEDSAMYFCASALSGVDTGELFFGEGSRLTVL.

This clone was counted only a few times. This same CDR3 is encoded by further DNA sequences in the sample. V usage is TRBV19 and J usage is TRBJ1-1, with a weak D call TRBD1 (5 bases). The germline V gene has CDR1 LNHDA and CDR2 SQIVND (reference sequence). V lost 2 bases and J 1 base, leaving 11 bases between the germline ends. This CDR3 comprises 15 residues. As DNA, the CDR3 is TGTGCCAGTAGTATAAGTTCCGGGGGGAACACTGAAGCTTTCTTT. Its protein is CASSISSGGNTEAFF.

Of note for this clone: The CDR3 does not end in the conserved phenylalanine or tryptophan, so this is likely a read error. It is unclear where the CDR3 begins or ends on the DNA, so no DNA is shown, and the CDR3 is as TCRdb lists it. The genes are TRBV25-1 and TRBJ1-5; TRBD1 reflects the table's D call only, with no check against the DNA. The germline V gene encodes CDR1 MGHDK and CDR2 SYGVNS. Including both end residues, the CDR3 is 14 amino acids long. This chain's CDR3 is CASSGQGSNQPKHL.

The rearrangement links TRBV4-1 to TRBJ2-2; 10 positions match TRBD1. V shed 2 bases, J shed 7 bases, and the junction held 4 bases outside the gene matches. This CDR3 has 15 residues. Germline CDR1 is MGHRA and CDR2 is YSYEKL. For the CDR3, the DNA is TGCGCCAGCAGCCAATGGACAGGGGGGGTCGGGGAGCTGTTTTTT. Amino acid sequence: CASSQWTGGVGELFF.

This clone was counted a few times. This chain links TRBV4-1 with TRBJ2-2, with 8 nucleotides matching TRBD2. CDR1 MGHRA and CDR2 YSYEKL come from the germline V gene. Trimming cost V 0 bases and J 5 bases; bases outside gene matches: 8. This CDR3 is 17 amino acids long. Here the CDR3 reads CASSQEGRRGVTGELFF. CDR3 nucleotides: TGCGCCAGCAGCCAAGAGGGTCGGCGGGGGGTAACCGGGGAGCTGTTTTTT.

This clone was picked up a small number of times. The rearrangement joins TRBV28 to TRBJ1-2; 10 nucleotides match TRBD1. CDR3 length: 14 amino acids. J gave up 6 bases and V 6 bases, and 7 bases lay outside the gene matches. The germline gives CDR1 MDHEN, CDR2 SYDVKM. In DNA form, the CDR3 reads TGTGCCAGCAGGCCCACCGGGACAGGGGATGGCTACACCTTC. Translation: CASRPTGTGDGYTF.

This chain links TRBV7-8 with TRBJ2-5; 8 bases match TRBD2. The CDR3 covers 14 residues. In germline, CDR1 is SGHVS, CDR2 FQNEAQ. The V and J ends lost 4 bases and 3 bases, in that order; junction bases with no gene match: 4. CDR3 loop: CASSWSAGEETQYF. The CDR3 DNA reads TGTGCCAGCAGCTGGTCAGCGGGGGAAGAGACCCAGTACTTC.

The chain recombines TRBV19 with TRBJ1-1; D remains unclear. This CDR3 is built from 12 residues. Germline CDR1 reads LNHDA; CDR2 reads SQIVND (reference sequence). V was pared by 3 bases and J by 4 bases, with 6 bases between. In DNA form, the CDR3 reads TGTGCCAGTAGTATCCCCAGCACTGAAGCTTTCTTT. This sequence encodes CASSIPSTEAFF. Complete variable domain (other parts from reference TRBV19 and TRBJ1-1): DGGITQSPKYLFRKEGQNVTLSCEQNLNHDAMYWYRQDPGQGLRLIYYSQIVNDFQKGDIAEGYSVSREKKESFPLTVTSAQKNPTAFYLCASSIPSTEAFFGQGTRLTVV.

The chain employs TRBV6-5 and TRBJ2-2; 7 bases fit TRBD1. The CDR3 extends over 16 amino acids. The V segment lost 0 bases and the J segment 4 bases; nucleotides outside the gene matches: 5. The germline CDR1 and CDR2 sequences are MNHEY and SVGAGI. CDR3 sequence reads: CASSYSTGRGTGELFF. In nucleotides, the CDR3 is TGTGCCAGCAGTTACTCGACAGGGAGAGGCACCGGGGAGCTGTTTTTT.

This clone has just a few counts. The chain uses TRBV6-5 and TRBJ2-7, with a weak D call TRBD2 (5 bases). The CDR3 has 14 residues. Trimming cost V 2 bases and J 5 bases, with 13 bases left between them. Germline V lookup: CDR1 MNHEY, CDR2 SVGAGI. The CDR3 is CASSYISGFDEQYF. The CDR3 bases are TGTGCCAGCAGTTACATATCGGGGTTCGACGAGCAGTACTTC.

A few counts support this clone. CDR3 region: CASSFTGGSGNTIYF. In DNA form, the CDR3 reads TGTGCCAGCAGTTTTACAGGGGGCTCTGGAAACACCATATATTTT. This chain links TRBV6-1 with TRBJ1-3; 8 bases are a match to TRBD1. V lost 5 bases to trimming and J lost 0 bases; unmatched junction nucleotides: 3. Germline CDR1 MNHNS, CDR2 SASEGT. This CDR3 comprises 15 residues.